Sequencing of this T cell receptor (beta chain) was carried out in a study of blood T cells in healthy people across ages. Study background: For every two T cells, template switching captured about one barcoded beta molecule.

This CDR3 is built from 12 residues. The V end was cut by 6 bases, the J end by 5 bases, with 10 bases between. CDR1 ENHRY and CDR2 SYGVKD come from the germline V gene. Through a sample-barcoded 5' primer and a J-beta primer mix, a second PCR was run for roughly 7 to 11 cycles. Through a template-switch adaptor with 12 random nucleotides, each cDNA molecule received a tag. MiXCR, applied by TCRdb to the 5' RACE reads, yields one record per CDR3 protein. The sample holds roughly 1.9 million distinct CDR3 sequences, more than 35% seen once. Those donating, healthy Caucasian individuals from Russia, were aged roughly 6 to 100. Each sample yielded at least 6.5 million isolated PBMCs.

Sequenced material: blood. The V call is TRBV10-3, the J call TRBJ1-1, with no clear D. This sequence originates from a human donor in good health. In DNA form, the CDR3 reads TGTGCCATCAGCAACCAGGCGACTGAAGCTTTCTTT. Protein sequence: CAISNQATEAFF.